This T cell receptor beta chain was observed in a study of PD-1 blockade in classical Hodgkin lymphoma. Regarding the study as a whole: Partial responders and progressors had significantly lower baseline TCR diversity. Why repertoires differed is undefined; disease activity or prior therapy possibly contributed.

This table comes from immunoSEQ multiplex PCR, and its TCRdb copy is limited to in-frame clones, with some not included. The sample has more than 35,000 clones; 60% to 85% are singletons. The germline V gene encodes CDR1 SEHNR and CDR2 FQNEAQ (reference sequence). The CDR3 runs 12 residues. V dropped 6 bases and J dropped 4; count of bases not matched to a gene: 1. Every one of the patients relapsed after autologous stem cell transplantation (brentuximab vedotin exposure was variable). To note about this clone: Its antigen is still unknown.

The receptor was isolated from a human donor with classical Hodgkin lymphoma. The sequencing used peripheral blood mononuclear cells (PBMCs), collected at baseline. This sequence joins TRBV7-9 and TRBJ2-3; 7 positions agree with TRBD1. The CDR3 DNA sequence: TGTGCCAGCAGAACAGGGGCAGATACGCAGTATTTT. As protein: CASRTGADTQYF.